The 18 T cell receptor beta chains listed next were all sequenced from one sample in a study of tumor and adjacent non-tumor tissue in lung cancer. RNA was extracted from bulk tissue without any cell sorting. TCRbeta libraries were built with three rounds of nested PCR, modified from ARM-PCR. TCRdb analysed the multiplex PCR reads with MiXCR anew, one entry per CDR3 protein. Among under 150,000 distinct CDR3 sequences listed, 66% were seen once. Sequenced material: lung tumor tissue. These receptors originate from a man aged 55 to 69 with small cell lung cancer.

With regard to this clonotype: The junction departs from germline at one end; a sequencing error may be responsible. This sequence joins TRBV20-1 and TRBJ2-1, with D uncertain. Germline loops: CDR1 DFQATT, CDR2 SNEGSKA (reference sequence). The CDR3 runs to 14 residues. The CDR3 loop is CSARALVDYNEQFF. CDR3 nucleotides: TGCAGTGCCAGAGCCTTAGTGGACTACAATGAGCAGTTCTTC.

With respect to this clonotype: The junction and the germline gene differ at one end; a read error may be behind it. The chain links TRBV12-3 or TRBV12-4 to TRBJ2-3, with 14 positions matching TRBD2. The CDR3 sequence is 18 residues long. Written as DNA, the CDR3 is TGTGCCATCAGTCACCGACTAGCGGGAGGGCCTGGCACAGATACGCAGTATTTT. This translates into CAISHRLAGGPGTDTQYF.

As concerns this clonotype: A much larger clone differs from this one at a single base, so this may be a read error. This chain's CDR3 is CNPREDNEQFF. The DNA of the CDR3 is TGCAATCCGCGGGAGGACAATGAGCAGTTCTTC. The chain recombines TRBV20-1 with TRBJ2-1, with 8 bases matching TRBD2. The CDR3 covers 11 residues. Germline lookup yields CDR1 DFQATT and CDR2 SNEGSKA (reference sequence).

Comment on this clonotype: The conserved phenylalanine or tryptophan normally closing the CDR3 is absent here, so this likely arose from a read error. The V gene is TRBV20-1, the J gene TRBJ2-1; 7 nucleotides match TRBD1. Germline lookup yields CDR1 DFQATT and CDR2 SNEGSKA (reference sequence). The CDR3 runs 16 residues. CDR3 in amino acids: CNARPPGTARYNEQFV. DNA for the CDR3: TGCAATGCTAGACCCCCCGGGACAGCCCGCTACAATGAGCAGTTCGTC.

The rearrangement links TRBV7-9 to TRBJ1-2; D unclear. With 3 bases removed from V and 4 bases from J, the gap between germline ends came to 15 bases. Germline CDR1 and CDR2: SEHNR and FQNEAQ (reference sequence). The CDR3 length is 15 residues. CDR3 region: CASSFSGSLLYGYTF. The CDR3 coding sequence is TGTGCCAGCAGCTTTAGTGGGAGTCTCCTCTATGGCTACACCTTC.

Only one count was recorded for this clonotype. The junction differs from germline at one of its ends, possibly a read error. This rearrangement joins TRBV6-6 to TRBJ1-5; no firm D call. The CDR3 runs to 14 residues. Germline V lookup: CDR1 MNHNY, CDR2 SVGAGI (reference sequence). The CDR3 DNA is TGTGCCAGCAGTTACTCGTGGCTGAATCAGCCCCACCATTTT. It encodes CASSYSWLNQPHHF.

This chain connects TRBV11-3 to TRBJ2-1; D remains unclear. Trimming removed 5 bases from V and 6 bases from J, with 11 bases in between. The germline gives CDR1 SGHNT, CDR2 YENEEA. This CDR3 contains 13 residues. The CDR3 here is CASSIQSLNEQFF. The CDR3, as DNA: TGTGCCAGCAGCATACAGTCTCTCAATGAGCAGTTCTTC.

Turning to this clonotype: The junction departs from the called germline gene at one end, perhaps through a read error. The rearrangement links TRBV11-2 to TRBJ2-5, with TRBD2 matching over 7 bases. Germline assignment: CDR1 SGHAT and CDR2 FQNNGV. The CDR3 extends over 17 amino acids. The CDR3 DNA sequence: TGTGCCAGCAGCCTGGATTCCGGAACTAGCGATGTGGAGACCCTGTACTTC. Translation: CASSLDSGTSDVETLYF.

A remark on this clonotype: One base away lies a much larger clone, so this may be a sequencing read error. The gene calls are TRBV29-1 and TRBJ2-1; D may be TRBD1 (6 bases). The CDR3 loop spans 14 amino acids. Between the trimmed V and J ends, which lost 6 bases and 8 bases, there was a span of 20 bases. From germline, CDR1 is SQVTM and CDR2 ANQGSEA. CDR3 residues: CSVWGHRRRDEQFF. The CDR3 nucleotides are TGCAGCGTGTGGGGACACCGCAGGAGAGATGAGCAGTTCTTC.

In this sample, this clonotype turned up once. The CDR3 nucleotides read TGTGCCAGCAGTTACTCTCGGGGATGGAACGCCATATATTTT. Translated, it gives CASSYSRGWNAIYF. This chain joins TRBV6-5 and TRBJ1-3; the D is unclear. The CDR3 runs to 14 residues. Trimming took 0 bases from V and 11 from J, leaving 14 bases between them. Germline CDR1 MNHEY, CDR2 SVGAGI.

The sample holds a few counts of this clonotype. In nucleotides, the CDR3 is TGTGCCAGCAGTTACGGGGCTAGCGGGGTGAGCTCCTACGAGCAGTACGTC. Its translation is CASSYGASGVSSYEQYV. The chain employs TRBV6-6 and TRBJ2-7, with 9 bases identical to TRBD2. The V and J ends lost 2 bases and 0 bases, in that order; junction bases with no gene match: 8. From germline, CDR1 is MNHNY and CDR2 SVGAGI (reference sequence). The CDR3 has 17 amino acids.

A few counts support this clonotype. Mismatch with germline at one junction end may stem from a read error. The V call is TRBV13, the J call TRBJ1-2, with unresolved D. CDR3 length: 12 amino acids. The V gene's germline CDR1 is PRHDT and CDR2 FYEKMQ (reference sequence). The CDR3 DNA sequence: TGTACCAGCAGTCTAGGGTACTATGGCTACACCTTC. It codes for CTSSLGYYGYTF.

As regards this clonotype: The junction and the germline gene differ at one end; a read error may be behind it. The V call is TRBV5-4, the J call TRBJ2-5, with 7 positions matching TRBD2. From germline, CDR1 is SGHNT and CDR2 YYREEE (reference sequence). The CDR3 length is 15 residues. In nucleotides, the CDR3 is TGTGCCAGGAGCTCGGCAGGGACTAATACGGAGACCCAGTACTTC. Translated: CARSSAGTNTETQYF.

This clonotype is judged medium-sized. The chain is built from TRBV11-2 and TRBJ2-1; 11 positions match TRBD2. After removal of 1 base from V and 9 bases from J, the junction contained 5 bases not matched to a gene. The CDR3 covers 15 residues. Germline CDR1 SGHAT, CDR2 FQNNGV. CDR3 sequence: CASSLVLAGVVEQFF. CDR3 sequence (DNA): TGTGCCAGCAGCTTAGTACTAGCGGGAGTGGTTGAGCAGTTCTTC.

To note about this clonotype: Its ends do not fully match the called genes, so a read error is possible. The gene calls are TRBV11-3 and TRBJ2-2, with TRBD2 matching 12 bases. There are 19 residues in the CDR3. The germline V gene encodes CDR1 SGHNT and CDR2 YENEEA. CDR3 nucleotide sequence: TGTGTCAGCAGCCCGAGGGGACTAGCGGGTGGGCCCTCATATGGGGAGCTGTTTTTT. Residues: CVSSPRGLAGGPSYGELFF.

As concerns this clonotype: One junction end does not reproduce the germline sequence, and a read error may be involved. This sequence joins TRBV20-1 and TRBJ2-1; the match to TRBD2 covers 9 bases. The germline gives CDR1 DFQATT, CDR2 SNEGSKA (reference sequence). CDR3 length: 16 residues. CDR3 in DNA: TGCAGTGCTCAGAGCCTAGCGGGGAGCTCCTACAATGGGCAGTTCTTC. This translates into CSAQSLAGSSYNGQFF.

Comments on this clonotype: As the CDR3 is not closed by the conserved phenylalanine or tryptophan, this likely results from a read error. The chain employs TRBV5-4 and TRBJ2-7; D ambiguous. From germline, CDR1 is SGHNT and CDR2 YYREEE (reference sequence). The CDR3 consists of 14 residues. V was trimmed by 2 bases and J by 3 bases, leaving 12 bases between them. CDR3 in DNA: TGTGCCAGCAGCTTACGACACCTCTTCTACGAGCAGTACGCC. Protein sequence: CASSLRHLFYEQYA.

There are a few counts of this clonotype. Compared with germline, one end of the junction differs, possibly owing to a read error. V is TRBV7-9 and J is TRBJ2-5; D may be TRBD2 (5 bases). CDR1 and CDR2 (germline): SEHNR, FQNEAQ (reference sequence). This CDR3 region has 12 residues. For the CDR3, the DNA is TGTGCCAACAGCTTAGAGGGTGAGACCCAGTACTTC. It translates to CANSLEGETQYF.